This T cell receptor beta chain derives from a study of response to subunit inactivated influenza vaccine. This clonotype was counted at least ten times. The V segment lost 4 bases and the J segment 4 bases; nucleotides outside the gene matches: 12. Germline-derived CDR1 and CDR2 are SGHRS and YFSETQ. This CDR3 contains 17 residues. MiXCR was run by TCRdb on the RT-PCR reads, yielding one entry per CDR3 protein. The sample includes hundreds of thousands of distinct CDR3 sequences, approximately 9.9% of them seen just once. The chain is built from TRBV5-1 and TRBJ2-3, with 10 bases matching TRBD2. This TCR was sampled from a man aged 45-60 years who received an inactivated influenza vaccine. The specimen comprised PBMCs from blood, sampled around seven weeks after vaccination. The CDR3 DNA sequence: TGCGCCAGCAGCCTACATCCTAGCGGGGGAGCGTCAGATACGCAGTATTTT. It codes for CASSLHPSGGASDTQYF.